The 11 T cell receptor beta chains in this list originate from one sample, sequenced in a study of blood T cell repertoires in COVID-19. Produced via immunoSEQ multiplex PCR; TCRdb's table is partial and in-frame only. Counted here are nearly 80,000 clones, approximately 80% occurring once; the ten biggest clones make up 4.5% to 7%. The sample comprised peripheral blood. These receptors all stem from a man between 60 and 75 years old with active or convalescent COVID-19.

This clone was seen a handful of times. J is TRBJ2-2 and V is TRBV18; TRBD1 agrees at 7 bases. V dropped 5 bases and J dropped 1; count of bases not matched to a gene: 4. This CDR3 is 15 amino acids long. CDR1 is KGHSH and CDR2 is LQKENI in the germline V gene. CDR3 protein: CASSSRQGNTGELFF. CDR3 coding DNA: TGTGCCAGCTCATCTCGACAGGGGAACACCGGGGAGCTGTTTTTT. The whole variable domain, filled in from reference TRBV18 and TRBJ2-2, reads NAGVMQNPRHLVRRRGQEARLRCSPMKGHSHVYWYRQLPEEGLKFMVYLQKENIIDESGMPKERFSAEFPKEGPSILRIQQVVRGDSAAYFCASSSRQGNTGELFFGEGSRLTVL.

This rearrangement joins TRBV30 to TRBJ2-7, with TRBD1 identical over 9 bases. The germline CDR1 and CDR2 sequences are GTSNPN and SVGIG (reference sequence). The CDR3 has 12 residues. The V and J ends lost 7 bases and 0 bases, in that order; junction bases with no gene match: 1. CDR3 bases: TGTGCCTTGACAGGGGGCTCCTACGAGCAGTACTTC. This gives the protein CALTGGSYEQYF.

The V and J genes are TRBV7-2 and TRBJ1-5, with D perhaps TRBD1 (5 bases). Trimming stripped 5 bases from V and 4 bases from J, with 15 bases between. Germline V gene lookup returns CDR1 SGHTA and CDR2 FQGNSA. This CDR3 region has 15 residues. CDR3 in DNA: TGTGCCAGCAGCCCTTACCAGGGTGGTAATCAGCCCCAGCATTTT. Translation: CASSPYQGGNQPQHF.

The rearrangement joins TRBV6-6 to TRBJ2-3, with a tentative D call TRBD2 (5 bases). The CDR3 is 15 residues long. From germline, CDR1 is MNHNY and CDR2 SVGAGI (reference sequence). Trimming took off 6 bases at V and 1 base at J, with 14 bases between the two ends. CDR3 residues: CASSLREGGTDTQYF. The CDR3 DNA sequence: TGTGCCAGCAGCCTCCGTGAGGGCGGCACAGATACGCAGTATTTT.

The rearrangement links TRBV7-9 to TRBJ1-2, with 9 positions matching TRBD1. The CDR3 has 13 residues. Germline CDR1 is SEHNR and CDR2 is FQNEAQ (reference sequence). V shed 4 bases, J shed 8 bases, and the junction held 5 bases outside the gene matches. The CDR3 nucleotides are TGTGCCAGCAGCTCGGACAGGGGAGAAGGCTACACCTTC. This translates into CASSSDRGEGYTF.

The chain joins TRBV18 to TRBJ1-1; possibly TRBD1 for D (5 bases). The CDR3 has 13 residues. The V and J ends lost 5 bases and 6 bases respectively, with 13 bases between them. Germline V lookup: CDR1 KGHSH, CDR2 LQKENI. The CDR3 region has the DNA TGTGCCAGCTCAGCAGGGTTTTCCCCTGAAGCTTTCTTT. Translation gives CASSAGFSPEAFF.

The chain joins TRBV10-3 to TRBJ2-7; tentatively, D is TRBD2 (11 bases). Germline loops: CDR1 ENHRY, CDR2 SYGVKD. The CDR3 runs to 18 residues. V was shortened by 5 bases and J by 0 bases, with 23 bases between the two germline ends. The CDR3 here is CAISKKGQGTSGSYEQYF. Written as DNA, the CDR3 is TGTGCCATCAGTAAAAAGGGACAGGGGACTAGCGGCTCCTACGAGCAGTACTTC.

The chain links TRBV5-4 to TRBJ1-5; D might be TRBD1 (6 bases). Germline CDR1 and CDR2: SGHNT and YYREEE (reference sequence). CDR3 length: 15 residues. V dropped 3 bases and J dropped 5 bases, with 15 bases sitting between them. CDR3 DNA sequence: TGTGCCAGCAGCTGCACAGGGTTCCGGTATCAGCCCCAGCATTTT. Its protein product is CASSCTGFRYQPQHF. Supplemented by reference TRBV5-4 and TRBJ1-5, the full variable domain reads ETGVTQSPTHLIKTRGQQVTLRCSSQSGHNTVSWYQQALGQGPQFIFQYYREEENGRGNFPPRFSGLQFPNYSSELNVNALELDDSALYLCASSCTGFRYQPQHFGDGTRLSIL.

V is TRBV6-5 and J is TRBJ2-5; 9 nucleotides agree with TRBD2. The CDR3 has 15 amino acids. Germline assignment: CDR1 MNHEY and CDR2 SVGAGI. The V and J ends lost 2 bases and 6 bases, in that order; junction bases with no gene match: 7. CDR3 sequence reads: CASSYGRGGQKTQYF. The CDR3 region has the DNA TGTGCCAGCAGTTACGGGCGGGGGGGCCAGAAGACCCAGTACTTC.

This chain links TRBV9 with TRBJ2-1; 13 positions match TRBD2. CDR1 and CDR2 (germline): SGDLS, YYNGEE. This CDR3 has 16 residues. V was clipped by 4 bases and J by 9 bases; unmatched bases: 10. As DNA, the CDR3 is TGTGCCAGCAGCACGGCCGGGACTAGCGGGGCCGGTGAGCAGTTCTTC. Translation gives CASSTAGTSGAGEQFF.

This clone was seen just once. The CDR3 protein is CASSQRTGWGNTIYF. The CDR3 DNA follows: TGTGCCAGCAGCCAACGGACAGGGTGGGGAAACACCATATATTTT. The J gene is TRBJ1-3, the V gene TRBV4-2, with TRBD1 matching 8 bases. Germline-derived CDR1 and CDR2 are LGHNA and YNFKEQ. This CDR3 spans 15 amino acids. Trimming took 2 bases from V and 4 from J; bases not matched to a gene: 4.